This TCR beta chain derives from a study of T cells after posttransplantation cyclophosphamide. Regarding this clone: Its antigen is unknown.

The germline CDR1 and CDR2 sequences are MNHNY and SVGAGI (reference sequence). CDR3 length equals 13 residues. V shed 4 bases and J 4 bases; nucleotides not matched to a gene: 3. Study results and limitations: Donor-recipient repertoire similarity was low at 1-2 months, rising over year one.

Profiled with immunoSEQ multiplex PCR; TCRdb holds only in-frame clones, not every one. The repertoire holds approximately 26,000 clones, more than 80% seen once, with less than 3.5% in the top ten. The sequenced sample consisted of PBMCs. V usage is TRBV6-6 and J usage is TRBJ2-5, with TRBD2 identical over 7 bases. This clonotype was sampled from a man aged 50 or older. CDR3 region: CASSLGLIETQYF. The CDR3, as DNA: TGTGCCAGCAGTTTGGGACTAATAGAGACCCAGTACTTC.